The T cell receptor beta chain described here comes from a study of T-cell memory formation after mild COVID-19 (dated by TCRdb to 2020 to 2022). For context, the study as a whole: TCR sequence clusters from the two donors were found to be largely donor specific. The cohort was made up of two young adult volunteers, one female and one male, who were previously healthy. In a couple of donors, T-cell clones that expanded and contracted after mild COVID-19 were tracked by sequencing TCRalpha and TCRbeta repertoires over time.

Comment on this clonotype: No cognate antigen has been identified for it. Nothing much larger sits one base from this clone, and base qualities are not available.

Ficoll-Paque density gradient centrifugation was the method used to isolate PBMCs. CDR1 and CDR2 were assigned from the germline V gene as ENHRY and SYGVKD. From V the trimming removes 4 bases and from J it removes 4 bases, while the gene matches leave 8 bases of the junction unaccounted for. The CDR3 numbers 16 residues from cysteine through phenylalanine. The CDR3 DNA has 48 bases and is translated from base 1. The research as a whole found: Contracting CD4+ clones appeared mostly in the CM and EM memory subsets, whereas CD8+ clones were enriched in EMRA. Balanced CD4/CD8 phenotypes were observed for clones contracting from day 15 to 85, whereas a bias towards CD4+ was observed for a second wave of clones expanding from day 15 to 37. The study included only a couple of mild cases, and larger cohorts that include severe cases with pre-infection samples were judged to be necessary. Some responding clones were detected in pre-infection memory, suggesting pre-existing cross-reactive memory T cells joined the SARS-CoV-2 response. Whether the second-wave clones peaking on day 37 were SARS-CoV-2 specific was not confirmed.

The listed sequencing device is Illumina NovaSeq 6000. Using 5'RACE with constant-segment primers, TCRalpha and TCRbeta cDNA libraries were constructed, with sample barcodes and unique molecular identifiers added in the process. Trizol reagent was used to extract RNA from every sample. Libraries were amplified in two PCR steps, with a second sample barcode and Illumina TruSeq adapters added in the second step. The libraries were sequenced on an Illumina NovaSeq using 2 x 150 bp paired-end reads. The authors' analysis ran thus. Demultiplexing of reads and collapsing into UMI-guided consensus sequences were performed with migec v1.2.7. Using mixcr v2.1.11, UMI consensuses were aligned to TRA and TRB V and J templates and then assembled into clonotypes. Clonotypes were classified as expanded or contracted when called significant by both edgeR and NoisET, with noise models trained on biological replicates. For edgeR calls, the thresholds were a false discovery rate-adjusted p below 0.01 and a log2 fold-change of 1. As an exploratory analysis of dynamics, max-normalized trajectories of the 1000 most abundant clonotypes were examined with PCA combined with hierarchical clustering. Each responding clone was given a CD4 or CD8 phenotype based on the CD4+ and CD8+ repertoires, which had been sequenced separately. TCRdb passed the public sequencing reads through fastp at Q25 and MiXCR, retaining productive beta sequences. Merged by CDR3 protein, the rows form single entries marked with the most common genes and DNA. The V and J calls, along with clone size, are taken from TCRdb and not from the paper's own processing. The sample contains around 340,000 distinct CDR3 sequences, around 13% of them found a single time. The ten biggest clones cover about a fifth of the sample.

The chain is encoded by TRBV10-3 joined to TRBJ2-7; TRBD2 agrees with 12 junctional bases. The material sequenced was PBMCs or a T cell subset sorted from them (not recorded which). The sequence was obtained from a man between 18 and 35 years old who had mild COVID-19 (a few samples of this study predate the infection). The sample titles of this study are shuffled in the database, so cell type and time point are left out; the donor was told from shared clones. CDR3 reads: CAISGLEGLAGYEQYF. The DNA sequence reads TGTGCCATCAGTGGATTGGAAGGACTAGCGGGGTACGAGCAGTACTTC.